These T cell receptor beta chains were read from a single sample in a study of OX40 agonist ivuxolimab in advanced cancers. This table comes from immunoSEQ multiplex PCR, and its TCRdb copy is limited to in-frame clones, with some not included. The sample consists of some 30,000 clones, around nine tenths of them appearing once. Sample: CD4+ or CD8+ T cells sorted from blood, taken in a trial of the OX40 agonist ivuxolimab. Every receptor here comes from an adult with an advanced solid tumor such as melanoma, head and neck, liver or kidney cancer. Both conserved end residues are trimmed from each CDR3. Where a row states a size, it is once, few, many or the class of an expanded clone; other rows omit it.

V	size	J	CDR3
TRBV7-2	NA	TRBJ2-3	ASKDFGTTTDTQY
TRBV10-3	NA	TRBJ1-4	ASHPGQGSEKLF
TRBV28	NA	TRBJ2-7	ASSLRGYEQY
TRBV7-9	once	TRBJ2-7	ASSLNTYEQY
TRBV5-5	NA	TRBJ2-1	ASSSTTGTGEGNEQF
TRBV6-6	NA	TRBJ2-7	ASSQGVYEQY
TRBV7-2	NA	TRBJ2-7	ASSLIQGAYEQY
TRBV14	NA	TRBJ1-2	ASSQDRYESFGYT
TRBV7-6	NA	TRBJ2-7	ASSRQGFYEQY
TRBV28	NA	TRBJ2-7	ASSFSVEQY
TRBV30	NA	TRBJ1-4	AWSTNAGGDEKLF
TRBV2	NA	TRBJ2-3	ASGWTGITDTQY
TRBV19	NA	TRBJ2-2	ASSTGVLNTGELF
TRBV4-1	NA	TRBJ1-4	ASSPRDTNNEKLF
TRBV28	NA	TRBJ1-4	ASHSLGEGTNEKLF
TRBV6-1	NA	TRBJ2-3	ASSEGEIPPHTQY
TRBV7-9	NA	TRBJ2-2	ASSLAGPSGEDTGELF
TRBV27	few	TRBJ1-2	ASSLTRKDGYT
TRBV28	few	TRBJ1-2	ASFGERANYGYT
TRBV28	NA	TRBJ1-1	ASSSVAAGRIEAF
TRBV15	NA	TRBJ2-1	ATSREAGGDEQF
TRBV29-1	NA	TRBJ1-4	SVEDTRDEKLF
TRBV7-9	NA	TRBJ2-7	ASSLGRKKAGTYEQY
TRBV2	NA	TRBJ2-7	ASSEARDSSYEQY
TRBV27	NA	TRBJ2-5	ASSPIGTVQETQY
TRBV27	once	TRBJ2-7	ASSETGTGVGEQY
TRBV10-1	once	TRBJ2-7	ASRDRAVEYEQY
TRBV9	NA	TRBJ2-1	ASSSQQGRDNEQF
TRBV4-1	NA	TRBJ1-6	ASSQEGTEVGALH